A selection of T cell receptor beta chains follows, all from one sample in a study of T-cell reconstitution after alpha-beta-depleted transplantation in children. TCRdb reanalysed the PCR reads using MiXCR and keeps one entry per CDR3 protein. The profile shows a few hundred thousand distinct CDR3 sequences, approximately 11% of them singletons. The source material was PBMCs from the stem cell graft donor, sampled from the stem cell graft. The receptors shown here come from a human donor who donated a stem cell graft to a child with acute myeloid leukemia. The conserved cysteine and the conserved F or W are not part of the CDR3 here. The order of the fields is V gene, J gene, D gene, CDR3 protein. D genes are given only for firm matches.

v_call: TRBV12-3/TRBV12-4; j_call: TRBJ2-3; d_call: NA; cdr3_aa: ASRRGTTDTQY
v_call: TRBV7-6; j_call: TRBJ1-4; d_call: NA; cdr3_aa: ASSPTVTNEKLF
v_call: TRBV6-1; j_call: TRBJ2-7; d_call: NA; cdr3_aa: ASSDIRGYEQY
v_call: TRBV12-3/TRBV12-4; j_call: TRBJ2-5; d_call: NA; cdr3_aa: ASRTLGVRETQY
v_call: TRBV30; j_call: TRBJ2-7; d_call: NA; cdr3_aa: AWSPGVSSYEQY
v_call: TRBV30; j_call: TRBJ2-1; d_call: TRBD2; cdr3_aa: AWSVGSSGNNEQF
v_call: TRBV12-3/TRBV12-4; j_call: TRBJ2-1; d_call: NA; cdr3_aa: ASSYLGVPNFGQF
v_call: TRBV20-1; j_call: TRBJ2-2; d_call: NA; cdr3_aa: SADRGSGELF
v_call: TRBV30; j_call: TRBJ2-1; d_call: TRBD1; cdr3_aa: AWSVGTGGYNEQF
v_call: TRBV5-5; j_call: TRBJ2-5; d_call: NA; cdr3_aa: ASSLYERGVGETQY
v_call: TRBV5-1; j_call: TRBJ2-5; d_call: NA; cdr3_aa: ASSYFRETQY
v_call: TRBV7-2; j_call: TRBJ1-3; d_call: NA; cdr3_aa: ASRTEDSSGNTIY
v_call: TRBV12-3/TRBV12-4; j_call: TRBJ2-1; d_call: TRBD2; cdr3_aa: ASQTSGGGGNEQF
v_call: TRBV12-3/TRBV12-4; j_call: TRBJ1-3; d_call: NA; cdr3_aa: ASSLRWGLRDSGNTIY
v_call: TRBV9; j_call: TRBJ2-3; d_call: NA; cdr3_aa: ASSKGPYTDTQY
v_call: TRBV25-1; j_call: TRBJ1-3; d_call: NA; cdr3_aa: ASSESTGNTIY
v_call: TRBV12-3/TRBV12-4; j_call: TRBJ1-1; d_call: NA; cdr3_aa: ASSFWGSRDTEAF
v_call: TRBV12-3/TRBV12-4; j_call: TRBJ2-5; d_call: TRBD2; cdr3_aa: AGGGAEETQY
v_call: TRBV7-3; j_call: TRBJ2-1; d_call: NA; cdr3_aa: ASSPFGDYNEQF
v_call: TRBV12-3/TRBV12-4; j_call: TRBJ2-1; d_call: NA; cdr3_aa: ARRQAGNEQF
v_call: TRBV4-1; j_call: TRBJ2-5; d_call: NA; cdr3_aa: ASSQESAFKGETQY
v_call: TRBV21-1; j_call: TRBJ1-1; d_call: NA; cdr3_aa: ASSKGGAPLITGEAF
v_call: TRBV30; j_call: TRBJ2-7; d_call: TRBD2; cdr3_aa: AWNAGLAGYEQY